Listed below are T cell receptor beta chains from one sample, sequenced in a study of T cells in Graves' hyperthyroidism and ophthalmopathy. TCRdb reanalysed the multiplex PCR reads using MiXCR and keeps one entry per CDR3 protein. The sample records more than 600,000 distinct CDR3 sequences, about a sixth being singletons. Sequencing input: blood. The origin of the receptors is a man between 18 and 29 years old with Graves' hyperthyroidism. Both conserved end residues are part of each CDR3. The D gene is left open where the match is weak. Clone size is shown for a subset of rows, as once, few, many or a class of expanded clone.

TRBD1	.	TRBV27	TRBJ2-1	CASTRTGAISYNEQFF	TGTGCCAGCACCCGGACAGGGGCAATCTCCTACAATGAGCAGTTCTTC
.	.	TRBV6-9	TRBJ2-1	CASSSRTADKFF	TGTGCCAGCAGTTCCCGGACTGCGGATAAGTTCTTC
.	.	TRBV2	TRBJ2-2	CASSRSFTGELFF	TGTGCCAGCAGTCGGTCGTTCACCGGGGAGCTGTTTTTT
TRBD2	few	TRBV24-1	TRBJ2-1	CATSDLASGMNEQFF	TGTGCCACCAGTGATTTGGCCAGCGGGATGAATGAGCAGTTCTTC
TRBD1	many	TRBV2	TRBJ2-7	CASSTGTVGYEQYF	TGTGCCAGCAGCACCGGGACAGTAGGGTACGAGCAGTACTTC
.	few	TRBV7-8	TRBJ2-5	CASSPRGPSSPRTQYF	TGTGCCAGCAGCCCCAGGGGCCCGAGCAGCCCGCGGACCCAGTACTTC
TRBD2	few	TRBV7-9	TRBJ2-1	CASSQGLAGPSSFF	TGTGCCAGCAGCCAGGGGCTAGCGGGGCCTTCTTCGTTCTTC
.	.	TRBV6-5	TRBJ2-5	CASSYVGIQETQYF	TGTGCCAGCAGTTACGTGGGTATCCAAGAGACCCAGTACTTC
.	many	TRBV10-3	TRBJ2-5	CAISGAEKETQYF	TGTGCCATCAGTGGGGCGGAAAAAGAGACCCAGTACTTC
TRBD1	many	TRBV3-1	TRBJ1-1	CASGQGGNTEAFF	TGTGCCAGCGGACAGGGAGGGAACACTGAAGCTTTCTTT
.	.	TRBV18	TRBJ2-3	CASSPSGTLNTDTQYF	TGTGCCAGCTCACCAAGTGGGACACTTAACACAGATACGCAGTATTTT